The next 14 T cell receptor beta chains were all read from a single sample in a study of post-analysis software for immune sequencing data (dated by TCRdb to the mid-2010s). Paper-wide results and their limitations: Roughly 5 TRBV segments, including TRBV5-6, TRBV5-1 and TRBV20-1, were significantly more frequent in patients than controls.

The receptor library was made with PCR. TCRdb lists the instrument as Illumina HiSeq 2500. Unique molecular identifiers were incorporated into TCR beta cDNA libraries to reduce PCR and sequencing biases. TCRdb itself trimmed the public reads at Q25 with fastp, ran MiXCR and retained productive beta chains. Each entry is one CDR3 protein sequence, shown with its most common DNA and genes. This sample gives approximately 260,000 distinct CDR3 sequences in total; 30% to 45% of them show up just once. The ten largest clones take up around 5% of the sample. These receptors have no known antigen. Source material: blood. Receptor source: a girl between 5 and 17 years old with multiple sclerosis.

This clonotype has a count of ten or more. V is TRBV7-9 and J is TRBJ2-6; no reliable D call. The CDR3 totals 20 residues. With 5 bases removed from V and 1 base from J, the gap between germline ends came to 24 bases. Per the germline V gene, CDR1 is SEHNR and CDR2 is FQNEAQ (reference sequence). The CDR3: CASSIPGGLAYPSGANVLTF. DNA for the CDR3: TGTGCCAGCAGCATCCCCGGCGGCCTCGCGTATCCTTCTGGGGCCAACGTCCTGACTTTC.

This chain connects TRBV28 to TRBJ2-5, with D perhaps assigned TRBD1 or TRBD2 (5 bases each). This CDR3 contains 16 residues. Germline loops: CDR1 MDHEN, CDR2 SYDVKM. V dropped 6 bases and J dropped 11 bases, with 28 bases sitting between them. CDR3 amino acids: CASSPTGKRALGEQYF. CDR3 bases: TGTGCCAGCAGCCCCACCGGGAAGCGAGCACTAGGGGAGCAGTACTTC.

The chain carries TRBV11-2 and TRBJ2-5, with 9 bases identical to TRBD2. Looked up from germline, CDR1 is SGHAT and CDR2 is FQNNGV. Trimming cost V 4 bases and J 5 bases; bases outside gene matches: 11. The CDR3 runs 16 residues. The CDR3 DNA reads TGTGCCAGCAGCTCCTTAAAGCGGGAGGATTGGGAGACCCAGTACTTC. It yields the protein CASSSLKREDWETQYF.

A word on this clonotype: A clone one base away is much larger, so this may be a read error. CDR3: CASRYTDERFF. In DNA form, the CDR3 reads TGTGCCAGCAGATACACTGATGAGCGGTTCTTC. This chain joins TRBV7-2 and TRBJ2-1; no clear D. CDR3 size: 11 residues. CDR1 SGHTA and CDR2 FQGNSA come from the germline V gene.

The CDR3 DNA reads as TGTGCCACCAGTGATTTCTTAGCGGGGGCCTACAATGAGCAGTTCTTC. Protein sequence: CATSDFLAGAYNEQFF. The chain employs TRBV24-1 and TRBJ2-1; 9 nucleotides line up with TRBD2. Trimming cost V 1 base and J 2 bases; bases outside gene matches: 2. CDR1 KGHDR and CDR2 SFDVKD come from the germline V gene. The CDR3 has 16 amino acids.

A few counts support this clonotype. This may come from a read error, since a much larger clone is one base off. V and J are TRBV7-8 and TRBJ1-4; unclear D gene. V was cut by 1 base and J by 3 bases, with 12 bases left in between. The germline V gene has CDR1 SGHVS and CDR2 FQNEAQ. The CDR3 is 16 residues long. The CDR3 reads CASSLVGDAANEKLFF. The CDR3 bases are TGTGCCAGCAGCTTAGTTGGGGATGCAGCTAATGAAAAACTGTTTTTT.

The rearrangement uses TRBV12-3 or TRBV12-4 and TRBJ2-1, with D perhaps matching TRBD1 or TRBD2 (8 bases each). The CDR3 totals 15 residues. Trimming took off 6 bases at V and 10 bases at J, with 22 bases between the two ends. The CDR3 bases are TGTGCCAGCAGACGCGGGGGGCAGGGGGCGGGAGAGCAGTTCTTC. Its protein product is CASRRGGQGAGEQFF.

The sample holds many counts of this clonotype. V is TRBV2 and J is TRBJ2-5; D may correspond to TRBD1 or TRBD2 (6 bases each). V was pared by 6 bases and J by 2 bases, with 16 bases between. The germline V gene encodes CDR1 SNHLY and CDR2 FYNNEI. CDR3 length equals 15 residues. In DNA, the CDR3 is TGTGCCAGCAGCAGAGACGGGGGCAGGCAAGAGACCCAGTACTTC. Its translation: CASSRDGGRQETQYF.

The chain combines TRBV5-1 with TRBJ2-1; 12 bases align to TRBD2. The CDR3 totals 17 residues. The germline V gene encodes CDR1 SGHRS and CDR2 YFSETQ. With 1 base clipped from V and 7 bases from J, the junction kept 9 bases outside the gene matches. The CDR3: CASSLLVRLAGENEQFF. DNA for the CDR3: TGCGCCAGCAGCTTGTTAGTGCGACTAGCGGGAGAAAATGAGCAGTTCTTC.

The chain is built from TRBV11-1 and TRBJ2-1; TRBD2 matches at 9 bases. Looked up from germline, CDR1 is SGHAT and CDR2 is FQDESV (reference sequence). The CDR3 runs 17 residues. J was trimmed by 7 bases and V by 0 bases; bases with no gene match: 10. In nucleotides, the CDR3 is TGTGCCAGCAGCTTAGCGATAGAAAGCAGCGGGAGGAATGAGCAGTTCTTC. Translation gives CASSLAIESSGRNEQFF.

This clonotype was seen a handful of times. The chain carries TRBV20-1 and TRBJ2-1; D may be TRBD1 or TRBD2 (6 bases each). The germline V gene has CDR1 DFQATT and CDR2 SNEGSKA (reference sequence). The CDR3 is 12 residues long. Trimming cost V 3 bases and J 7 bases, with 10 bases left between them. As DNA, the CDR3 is TGCAGTGCTAGGGGGGCGGGGAATGAGCAGTTCTTC. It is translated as CSARGAGNEQFF.

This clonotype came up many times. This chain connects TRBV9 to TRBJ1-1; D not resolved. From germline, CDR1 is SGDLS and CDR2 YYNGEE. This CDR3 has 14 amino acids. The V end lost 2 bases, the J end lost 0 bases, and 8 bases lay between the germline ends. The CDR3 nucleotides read TGTGCCAGCAGCGTCGGGGTGCTGAACACTGAAGCTTTCTTT. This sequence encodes CASSVGVLNTEAFF.

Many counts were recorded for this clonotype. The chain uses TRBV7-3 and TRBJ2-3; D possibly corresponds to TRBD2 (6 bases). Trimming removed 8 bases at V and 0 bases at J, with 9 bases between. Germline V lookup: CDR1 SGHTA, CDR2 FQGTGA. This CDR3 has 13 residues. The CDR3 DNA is TGTGCCAGCGGGACTGGGAGCACAGATACGCAGTATTTT. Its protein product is CASGTGSTDTQYF.

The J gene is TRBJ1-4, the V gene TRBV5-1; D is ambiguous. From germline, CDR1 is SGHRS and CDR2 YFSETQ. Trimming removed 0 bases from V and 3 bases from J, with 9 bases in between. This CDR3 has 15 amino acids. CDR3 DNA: TGCGCCAGCAGCTTGGATGGGCAGGCTAATGAAAAACTGTTTTTT. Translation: CASSLDGQANEKLFF. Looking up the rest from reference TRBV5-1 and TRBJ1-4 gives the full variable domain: KAGVTQTPRYLIKTRGQQVTLSCSPISGHRSVSWYQQTPGQGLQFLFEYFSETQRNKGNFPGRFSGRQFSNSRSEMNVSTLELGDSALYLCASSLDGQANEKLFFGSGTQLSVL.